The 10 T cell receptor beta chains reported below all come from one sample, sequenced in a study of T cell responses to AZD1222 COVID-19 vaccine. The repertoire was sequenced with immunoSEQ multiplex PCR; TCRdb's copy has only in-frame clones and lacks some. Altogether some 86,000 clones are present, roughly 90% being singletons, with the ten largest covering 6.9%. Here the sequenced sample was peripheral blood, taken 28 days after the second AZD1222 dose. The receptors come from an adult who received the AZD1222 COVID-19 vaccine.

This clone has just a few counts. This chain connects TRBV29-1 to TRBJ2-7, with TRBD1 identical over 8 bases. Germline V gene lookup returns CDR1 SQVTM and CDR2 ANQGSEA. After removal of 7 bases from V and 6 bases from J, the junction contained 8 bases not matched to a gene. CDR3 length: 12 residues. DNA of the CDR3: TGCAGCGCTGCGACAGGGGAAGTCGAGCAGTACTTC. Its translation: CSAATGEVEQYF.

The rearrangement uses TRBV30 and TRBJ2-1, with 7 bases matching TRBD2. Germline CDR1 reads GTSNPN; CDR2 reads SVGIG (reference sequence). J gave up 6 bases and V 2 bases, and 7 bases lay outside the gene matches. The CDR3 runs to 14 residues. CDR3 loop: CAWSRAGVTNEQFF. The CDR3 coding sequence is TGTGCCTGGAGTAGGGCGGGAGTTACCAATGAGCAGTTCTTC.

Only one count was recorded for this clone. The rearrangement joins TRBV4-2 to TRBJ1-2; D not certain. There are 12 residues in the CDR3. CDR1 and CDR2 (germline): LGHNA, YNFKEQ. Trimming removed 1 base from V and 8 bases from J, with 8 bases in between. The CDR3 DNA reads as TGTGCCAGCAGCCAAGTGGGGAACGGCTACACCTTC. Translation gives CASSQVGNGYTF.

J is TRBJ2-1 and V is TRBV10-3; D possibly corresponds to TRBD2 (6 bases). This CDR3 has 12 residues. V was pared by 6 bases and J by 9 bases, with 12 bases between. Per the germline V gene, CDR1 is ENHRY and CDR2 is SYGVKD. Here the CDR3 DNA reads TGTGCCATCAGCCCCCGGGAGTTTGAGCAGTTCTTC. It yields the protein CAISPREFEQFF.

The rearrangement uses TRBV7-6 and TRBJ2-1, with D possibly TRBD2 on 6 matching bases. The length of the CDR3 is 15 residues. V was shortened by 4 bases and J by 3 bases, with 13 bases between the two germline ends. Germline V lookup: CDR1 SGHVS, CDR2 FNYEAQ. The CDR3 reads CASSSLGGFYNEQFF. DNA for the CDR3: TGTGCCAGCAGCTCCCTCGGGGGTTTCTACAATGAGCAGTTCTTC.

V usage is TRBV5-1 and J usage is TRBJ2-1, with TRBD2 matching over 12 bases. The length of the CDR3 is 17 residues. CDR1 SGHRS and CDR2 YFSETQ come from the germline V gene. The ends lost 0 bases at V and 4 bases at J; junction bases unmatched: 5. This CDR3 reads CASSLGLAGGTYNEQFF. The CDR3 DNA follows: TGCGCCAGCAGCTTGGGGCTAGCGGGAGGGACTTACAATGAGCAGTTCTTC.

The rearrangement uses TRBV6-1 and TRBJ1-6; 7 bases align to TRBD1. This CDR3 is built from 15 residues. Trimming took 0 bases from V and 7 from J; bases not matched to a gene: 3. From germline, CDR1 is MNHNS and CDR2 SASEGT. CDR3 amino acids: CASSEARDRNSPLHF. DNA for the CDR3: TGTGCCAGCAGTGAAGCCCGGGACAGAAATTCACCCCTCCACTTT.

The chain couples TRBV7-9 to TRBJ1-3; D may be TRBD1 (5 bases). V was pared by 7 bases and J by 1 base, with 14 bases between. The V gene's germline CDR1 is SEHNR and CDR2 FQNEAQ (reference sequence). The CDR3 extends over 15 amino acids. The CDR3 nucleotides are TGTGCCAGCAACTTGGGGACCCTATCTGGAAACACCATATATTTT. Translated: CASNLGTLSGNTIYF.

The CDR3 loop is CAWSATLGQVYGYTF. Written as DNA, the CDR3 is TGTGCCTGGAGTGCCACCCTAGGACAGGTTTATGGCTACACCTTC. This chain connects TRBV30 to TRBJ1-2, with TRBD1 matching 7 bases. Germline CDR1 is GTSNPN and CDR2 is SVGIG (reference sequence). The V gene end was trimmed by 1 base and the J gene end by 5 bases; junction bases not matched to a gene: 10. The CDR3 spans 15 residues.

J is TRBJ2-4 and V is TRBV6-5; D is uncertain. V dropped 6 bases and J dropped 8 bases, with 17 bases sitting between them. The CDR3 extends over 14 amino acids. Germline assignment: CDR1 MNHEY and CDR2 SVGAGI. The CDR3 nucleotides are TGTGCCAGCAGGACGTTTTTGCGGTCTTACATTCAGTACTTC. It translates to CASRTFLRSYIQYF.